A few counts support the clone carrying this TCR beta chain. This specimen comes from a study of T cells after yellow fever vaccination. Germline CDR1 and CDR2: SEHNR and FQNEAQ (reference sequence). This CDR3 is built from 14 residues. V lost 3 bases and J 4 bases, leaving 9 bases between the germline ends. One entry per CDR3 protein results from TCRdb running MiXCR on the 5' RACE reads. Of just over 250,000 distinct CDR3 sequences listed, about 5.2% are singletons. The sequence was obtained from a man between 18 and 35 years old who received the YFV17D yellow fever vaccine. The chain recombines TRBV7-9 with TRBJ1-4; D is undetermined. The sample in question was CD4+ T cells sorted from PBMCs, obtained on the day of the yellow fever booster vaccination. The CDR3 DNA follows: TGTGCCAGCAGCTTCGGCAGCGATAATGAAAAACTGTTTTTT. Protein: CASSFGSDNEKLFF.